Sequencing of this T cell receptor beta chain was carried out in a study of T-cell memory formation after mild COVID-19. The wider study: The two donors had largely donor-specific TCR clusters. Study outcomes and limitations: The study found balanced CD4/CD8 in clones contracting day 15 to 85 and a CD4+ lean in later expanders. Clonal second-wave expansions that peaked on day 37 had unconfirmed SARS-CoV-2 specificity.

Of note for this clonotype: Its antigen is still unknown.

TCRdb analysed the 5' RACE reads with MiXCR anew, one entry per CDR3 protein. This table holds hundreds of thousands of distinct CDR3 sequences, more than 15% found once. The V end lost 4 bases, the J end lost 4 bases, and 16 bases lay between the germline ends. Per germline, CDR1 SQVTM and CDR2 ANQGSEA. This CDR3 comprises 15 residues. This receptor was taken from a man between 18 and 29 years old who had mild COVID-19 (a few samples of this study predate the infection). Cell type and time point are not known. Material: PBMCs or a T cell subset sorted from them (not recorded which). The V and J genes are TRBV29-1 and TRBJ2-2; tentative D call: TRBD1 (6 bases). The CDR3, as DNA: TGCAGCGTTGTGGGGGCCCAGGGGAGCACCGGGGAGCTGTTTTTT. This codes for CSVVGAQGSTGELFF.